What follows describes a single T cell receptor (beta chain). Antigen specificity is unknown. These data are taken from a study of response to subunit inactivated influenza vaccine. Study findings and constraints: Authors suggested each seasonal flu vaccination may recruit only limited numbers of new T cells.

The CDR3 is 14 amino acids. V gave up 5 bases and J gave up 4 bases, with 14 bases separating them. TCRdb reprocessed the RT-PCR reads with MiXCR, giving one entry per CDR3 protein. The sample includes about 480,000 distinct CDR3 sequences, 10% to 15% of them seen just once. The receptor comes from a man aged 45 to 65 who received an inactivated influenza vaccine. This specimen consisted of PBMCs from blood, obtained more than 35 days after vaccination. This chain uses TRBV12-3 or TRBV12-4 with TRBJ1-2; possible D gene TRBD1, 5 bases. CDR3 protein: CASSLRGVFYGYTF. CDR3 DNA: TGTGCCAGCAGTCTAAGAGGGGTTTTCTATGGCTACACCTTC.